This T cell receptor beta chain was observed in a study of blood T cells in healthy people across ages. Together with a sample-barcoded 5' primer, a J-beta primer mix was included in a second PCR lasting roughly 6 to 12 cycles. TCRdb called the 5' RACE reads again in MiXCR, with one record for every CDR3 protein. The data contain approximately 900,000 distinct CDR3 sequences, roughly 28% of them singletons. Germline loops: CDR1 SEHNR, CDR2 FQNEAQ (reference sequence). This CDR3 contains 16 residues. Trimming took 5 bases from V and 2 from J, leaving 18 bases between them. In addition, the sample was reused for a study of T cells of mothers and their children. According to that study: A few mothers and their six children, all healthy Caucasians, donated.

The TCR comes from a middle-aged woman in good health. V gene TRBV7-9 combines with J gene TRBJ1-1, with a weak D call TRBD1 (5 bases). Sequenced: blood. This chain's CDR3 is CASSRGVGVFNTEAFF. The CDR3 DNA reads as TGTGCCAGCAGCCGGGGGGTAGGGGTCTTTAACACTGAAGCTTTCTTT.